This TCR beta chain was sequenced for a study of T cells in Graves' hyperthyroidism and ophthalmopathy. Orbital computed tomography and thyroid ultrasound, together with serum TRAb and thyroxine and clinical symptoms, were used for diagnoses. V shed 1 base and J 7 bases; nucleotides not matched to a gene: 6. CDR3 length equals 15 residues. Germline CDR1 is DFQATT and CDR2 is SNEGSKA (reference sequence). Points from the study as a whole: Blood shared most expanded thyroid clonotypes above 0.001.

This clonotype was observed at least ten times. Its target is unknown. The CDR3 regions of TCR beta were amplified from RNA transcripts. The TCR CDR3 was amplified in a first-round RT-PCR using the HTBI primer set. Each CDR3 protein is one row after TCRdb ran MiXCR on the multiplex PCR reads. The table lists about 620,000 distinct CDR3 sequences, around 15% of them singletons. The TCR sequence derives from a woman younger than 45 with Graves' hyperthyroidism. Sequencing was done on a sample of blood. The rearrangement uses TRBV20-1 and TRBJ2-1; 11 bases are a match to TRBD2. CDR3 in amino acids: CSARVAGGPGNEQFF. The DNA for the CDR3 is TGCAGTGCTAGAGTAGCGGGAGGGCCGGGAAATGAGCAGTTCTTC.